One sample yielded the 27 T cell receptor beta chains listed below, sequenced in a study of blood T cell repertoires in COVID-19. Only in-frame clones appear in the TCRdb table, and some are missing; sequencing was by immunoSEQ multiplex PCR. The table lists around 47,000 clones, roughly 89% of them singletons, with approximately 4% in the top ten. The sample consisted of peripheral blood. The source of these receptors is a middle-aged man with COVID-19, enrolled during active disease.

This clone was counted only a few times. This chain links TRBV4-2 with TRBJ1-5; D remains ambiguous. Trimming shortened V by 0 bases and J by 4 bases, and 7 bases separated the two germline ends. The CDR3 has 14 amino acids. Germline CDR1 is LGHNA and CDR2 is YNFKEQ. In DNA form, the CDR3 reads TGTGCCAGCAGCCAAGATTCGGGGAATCAGCCCCAGCATTTT. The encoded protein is CASSQDSGNQPQHF.

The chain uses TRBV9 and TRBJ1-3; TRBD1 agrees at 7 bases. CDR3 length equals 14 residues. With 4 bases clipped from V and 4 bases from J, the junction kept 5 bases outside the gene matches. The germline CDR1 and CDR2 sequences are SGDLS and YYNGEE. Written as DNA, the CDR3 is TGTGCCAGCAGCCCCCGGGACAGCGGAAACACCATATATTTT. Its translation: CASSPRDSGNTIYF.

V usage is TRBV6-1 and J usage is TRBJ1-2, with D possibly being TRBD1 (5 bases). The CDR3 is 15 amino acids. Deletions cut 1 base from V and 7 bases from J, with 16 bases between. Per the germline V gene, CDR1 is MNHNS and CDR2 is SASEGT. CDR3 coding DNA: TGTGCCAGCAGTGAAGTTAGAGGGGAGGCAGGTGGCTACACCTTC. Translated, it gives CASSEVRGEAGGYTF.

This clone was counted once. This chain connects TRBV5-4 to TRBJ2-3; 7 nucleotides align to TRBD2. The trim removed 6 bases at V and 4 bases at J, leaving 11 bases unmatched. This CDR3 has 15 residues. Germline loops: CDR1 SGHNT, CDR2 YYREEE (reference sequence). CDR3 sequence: CASNPGGTLPDTQYF. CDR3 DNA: TGTGCCAGCAACCCCGGGGGGACCCTGCCAGATACGCAGTATTTT. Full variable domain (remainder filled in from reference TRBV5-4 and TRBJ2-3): ETGVTQSPTHLIKTRGQQVTLRCSSQSGHNTVSWYQQALGQGPQFIFQYYREEENGRGNFPPRFSGLQFPNYSSELNVNALELDDSALYLCASNPGGTLPDTQYFGPGTRLTVL.

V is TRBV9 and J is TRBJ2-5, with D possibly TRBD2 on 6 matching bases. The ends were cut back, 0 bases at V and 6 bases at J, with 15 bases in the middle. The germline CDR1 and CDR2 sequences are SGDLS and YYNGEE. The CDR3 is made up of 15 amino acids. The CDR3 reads CASSVGELAMKTQYF. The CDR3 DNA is TGTGCCAGCAGCGTAGGTGAACTAGCTATGAAGACCCAGTACTTC.

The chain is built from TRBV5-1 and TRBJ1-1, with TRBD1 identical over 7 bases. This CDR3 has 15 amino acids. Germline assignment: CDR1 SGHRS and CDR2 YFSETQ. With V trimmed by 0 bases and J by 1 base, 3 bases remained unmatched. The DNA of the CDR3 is TGCGCCAGCAGCTTGGCGGGACAGAAGAACACTGAAGCTTTCTTT. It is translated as CASSLAGQKNTEAFF.

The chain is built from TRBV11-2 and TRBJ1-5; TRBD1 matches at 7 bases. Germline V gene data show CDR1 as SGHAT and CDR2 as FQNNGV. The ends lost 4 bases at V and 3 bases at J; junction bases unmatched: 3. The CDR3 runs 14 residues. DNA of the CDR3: TGTGCCAGCAGCTCGACAGGGCTCAATCAGCCCCAGCATTTT. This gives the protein CASSSTGLNQPQHF.

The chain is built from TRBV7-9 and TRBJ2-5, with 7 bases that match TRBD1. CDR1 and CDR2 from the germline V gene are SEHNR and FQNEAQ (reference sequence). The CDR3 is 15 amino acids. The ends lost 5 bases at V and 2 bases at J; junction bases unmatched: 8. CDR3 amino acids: CASSGTGQQQETQYF. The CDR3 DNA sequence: TGTGCCAGCAGCGGCACGGGACAGCAACAAGAGACCCAGTACTTC.

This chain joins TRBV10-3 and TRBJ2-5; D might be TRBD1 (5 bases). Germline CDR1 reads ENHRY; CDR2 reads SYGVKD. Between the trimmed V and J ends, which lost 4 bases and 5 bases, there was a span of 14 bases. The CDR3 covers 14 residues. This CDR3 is CAISGGTVGETQYF. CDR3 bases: TGTGCCATCAGTGGGGGCACCGTGGGGGAGACCCAGTACTTC.

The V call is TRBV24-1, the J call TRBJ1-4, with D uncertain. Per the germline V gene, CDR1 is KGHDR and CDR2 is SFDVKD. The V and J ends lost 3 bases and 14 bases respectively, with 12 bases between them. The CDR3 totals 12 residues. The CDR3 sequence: CATSDLTGVLFF. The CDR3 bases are TGTGCCACCAGTGATCTAACCGGGGTGCTGTTTTTT.

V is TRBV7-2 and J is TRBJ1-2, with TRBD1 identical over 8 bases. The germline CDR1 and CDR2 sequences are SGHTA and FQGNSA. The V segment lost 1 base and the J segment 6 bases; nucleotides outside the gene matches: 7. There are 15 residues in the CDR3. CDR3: CASSLGPGGANGYTF. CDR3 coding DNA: TGTGCCAGCAGCTTAGGTCCAGGGGGCGCAAATGGCTACACCTTC.

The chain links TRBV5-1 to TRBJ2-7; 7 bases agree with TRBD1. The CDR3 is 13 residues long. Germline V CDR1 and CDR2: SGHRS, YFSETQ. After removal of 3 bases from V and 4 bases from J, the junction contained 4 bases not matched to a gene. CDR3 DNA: TGCGCCAGCAGCTGGGCGACAGGGTACGAGCAGTACTTC. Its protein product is CASSWATGYEQYF.

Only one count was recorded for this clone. The CDR3 DNA reads as TGTGCCAGCAGCTTACCGGGTCATGAAAAACTGTTTTTT. It specifies CASSLPGHEKLFF. The chain couples TRBV7-6 to TRBJ1-4, with D uncertain. Trimming removed 2 bases at V and 6 bases at J, with 7 bases between. This CDR3 region has 13 residues. From germline, CDR1 is SGHVS and CDR2 FNYEAQ. The full variable domain, with the rest looked up from reference TRBV7-6 and TRBJ1-4, is GAGVSQSPRYKVTKRGQDVALRCDPISGHVSLYWYRQALGQGPEFLTYFNYEAQQDKSGLPNDRFSAERPEGSISTLTIQRTEQRDSAMYRCASSLPGHEKLFFGSGTQLSVL.

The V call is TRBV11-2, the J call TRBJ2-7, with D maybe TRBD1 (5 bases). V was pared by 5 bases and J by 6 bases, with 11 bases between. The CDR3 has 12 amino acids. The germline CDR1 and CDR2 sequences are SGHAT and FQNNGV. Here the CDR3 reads CASSPRALEQYF. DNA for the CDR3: TGTGCCAGCAGCCCCAGGGCCCTCGAGCAGTACTTC.

CDR3 amino acids: CASSYPGDYGYTF. As DNA, the CDR3 is TGTGCCAGCAGCTACCCGGGGGATTATGGCTACACCTTC. The genes are TRBV7-3 and TRBJ1-2, with a weak D call TRBD1 (5 bases). V was cut by 4 bases and J by 5 bases, with 11 bases left in between. The CDR3 has 13 residues. The germline CDR1 and CDR2 sequences are SGHTA and FQGTGA.

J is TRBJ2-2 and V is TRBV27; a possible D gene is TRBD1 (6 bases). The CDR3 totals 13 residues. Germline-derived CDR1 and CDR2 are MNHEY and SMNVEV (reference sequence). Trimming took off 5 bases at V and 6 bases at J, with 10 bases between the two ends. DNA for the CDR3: TGTGCCAGCAGTCCTCAGGGGTCCGGGGAGCTGTTTTTT. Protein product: CASSPQGSGELFF.

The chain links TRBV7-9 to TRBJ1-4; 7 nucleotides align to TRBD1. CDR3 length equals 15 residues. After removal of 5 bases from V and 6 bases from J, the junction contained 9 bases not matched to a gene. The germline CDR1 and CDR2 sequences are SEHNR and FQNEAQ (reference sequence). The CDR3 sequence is CASSARQGEDEKLFF. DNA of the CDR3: TGTGCCAGCAGCGCCCGACAGGGAGAGGATGAAAAACTGTTTTTT.

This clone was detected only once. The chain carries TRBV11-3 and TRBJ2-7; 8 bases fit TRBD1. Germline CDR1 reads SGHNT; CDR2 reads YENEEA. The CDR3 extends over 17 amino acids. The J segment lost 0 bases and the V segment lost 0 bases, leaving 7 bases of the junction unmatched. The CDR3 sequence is CASSLDLAGGVSYEQYF. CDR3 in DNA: TGTGCCAGCAGCTTAGATCTGGCAGGGGGCGTCTCCTACGAGCAGTACTTC.

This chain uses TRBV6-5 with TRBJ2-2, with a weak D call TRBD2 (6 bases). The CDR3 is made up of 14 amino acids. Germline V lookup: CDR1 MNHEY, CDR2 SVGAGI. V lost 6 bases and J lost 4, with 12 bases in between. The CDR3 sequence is CASRPVSGTGELFF. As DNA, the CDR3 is TGTGCCAGCAGACCAGTTAGCGGCACCGGGGAGCTGTTTTTT.

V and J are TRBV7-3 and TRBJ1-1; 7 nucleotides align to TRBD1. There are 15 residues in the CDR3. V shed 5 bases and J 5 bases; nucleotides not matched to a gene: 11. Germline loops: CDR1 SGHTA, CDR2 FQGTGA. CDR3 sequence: CASSPSTGSGTEAFF. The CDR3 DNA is TGTGCCAGCAGCCCGTCGACAGGGTCGGGTACTGAAGCTTTCTTT. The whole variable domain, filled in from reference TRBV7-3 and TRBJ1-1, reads GAGVSQTPSNKVTEKGKYVELRCDPISGHTALYWYRQSLGQGPEFLIYFQGTGAADDSGLPNDRFFAVRPEGSVSTLKIQRTERGDSAVYLCASSPSTGSGTEAFFGQGTRLTVV.

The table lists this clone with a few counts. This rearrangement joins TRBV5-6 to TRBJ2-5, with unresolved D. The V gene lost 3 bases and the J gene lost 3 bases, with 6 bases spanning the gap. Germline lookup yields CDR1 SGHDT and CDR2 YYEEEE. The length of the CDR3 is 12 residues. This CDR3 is CASSYIEETQYF. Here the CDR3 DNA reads TGTGCCAGCAGCTACATCGAAGAGACCCAGTACTTC.

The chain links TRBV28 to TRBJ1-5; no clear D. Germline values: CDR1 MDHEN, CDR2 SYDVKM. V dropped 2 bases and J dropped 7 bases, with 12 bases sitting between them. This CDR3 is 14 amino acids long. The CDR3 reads CASSLISLEQPQHF. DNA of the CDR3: TGTGCCAGCAGTTTAATTTCTCTAGAGCAGCCCCAGCATTTT. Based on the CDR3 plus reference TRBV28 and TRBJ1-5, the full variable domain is DVKVTQSSRYLVKRTGEKVFLECVQDMDHENMFWYRQDPGLGLRLIYFSYDVKMKEKGDIPEGYSVSREKKERFSLILESASTNQTSMYLCASSLISLEQPQHFGDGTRLSIL.

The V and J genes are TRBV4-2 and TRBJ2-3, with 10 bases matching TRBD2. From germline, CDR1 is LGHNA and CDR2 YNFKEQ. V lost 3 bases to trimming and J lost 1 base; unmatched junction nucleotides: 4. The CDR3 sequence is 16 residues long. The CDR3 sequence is CASSQDGLAGTDTQYF. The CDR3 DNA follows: TGTGCCAGCAGCCAGGACGGACTAGCGGGCACAGATACGCAGTATTTT.

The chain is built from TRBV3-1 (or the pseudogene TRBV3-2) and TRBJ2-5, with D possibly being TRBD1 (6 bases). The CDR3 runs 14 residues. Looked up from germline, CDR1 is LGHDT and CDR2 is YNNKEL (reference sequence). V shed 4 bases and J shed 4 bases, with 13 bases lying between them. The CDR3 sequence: CASSPTDRGETQYF. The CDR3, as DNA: TGTGCCAGCAGCCCTACGGACAGAGGAGAGACCCAGTACTTC.

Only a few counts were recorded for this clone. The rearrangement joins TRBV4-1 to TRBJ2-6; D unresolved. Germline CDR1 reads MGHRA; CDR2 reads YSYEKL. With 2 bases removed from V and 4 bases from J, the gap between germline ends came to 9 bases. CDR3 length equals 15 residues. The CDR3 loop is CASSQPTTGANVLTF. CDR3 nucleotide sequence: TGCGCCAGCAGCCAACCTACCACGGGGGCCAACGTCCTGACTTTC.

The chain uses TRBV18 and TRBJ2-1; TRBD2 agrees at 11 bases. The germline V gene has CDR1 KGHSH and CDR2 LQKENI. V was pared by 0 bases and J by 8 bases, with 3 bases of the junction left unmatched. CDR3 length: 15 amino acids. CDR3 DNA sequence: TGTGCCAGCTCACCACCGCAACTAGCGGGAGATGAGCAGTTCTTC. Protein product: CASSPPQLAGDEQFF.

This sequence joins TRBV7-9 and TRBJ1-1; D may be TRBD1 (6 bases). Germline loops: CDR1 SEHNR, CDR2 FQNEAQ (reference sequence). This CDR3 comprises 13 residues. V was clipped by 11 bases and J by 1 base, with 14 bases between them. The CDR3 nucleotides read TGTGCCGGTTCGGGGGGCCGGAACACTGAAGCTTTCTTT. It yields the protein CAGSGGRNTEAFF.